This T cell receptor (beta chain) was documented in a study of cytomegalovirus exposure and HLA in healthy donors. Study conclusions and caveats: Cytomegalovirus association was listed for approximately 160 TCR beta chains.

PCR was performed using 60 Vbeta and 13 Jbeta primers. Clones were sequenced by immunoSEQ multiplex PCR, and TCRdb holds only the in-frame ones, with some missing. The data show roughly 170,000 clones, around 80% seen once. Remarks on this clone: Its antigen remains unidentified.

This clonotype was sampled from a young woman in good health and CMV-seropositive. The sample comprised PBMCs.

The CDR3 coding sequence is TGTGCCAGCAAAGCACTACCCACCACCGGGGAGCTGTTTTTT. It yields the protein CASKALPTTGELFF. This chain links TRBV6-4 with TRBJ2-2; D unresolved. This CDR3 contains 14 residues. Between the trimmed V and J ends, which lost 7 bases and 4 bases, there was a span of 13 bases. From germline, CDR1 is MRHNA and CDR2 SNTAGT.